Listed below are T cell receptor beta chains from one sample, sequenced in a study of patients and donors after allogeneic stem cell transplantation. TCRdb analysed the RT-PCR reads with MiXCR anew, one entry per CDR3 protein. The sample holds fewer than 25,000 distinct CDR3 sequences; roughly two fifths are singletons and the top ten take about three quarters. The sequenced material came from blood, either unsorted or a sorted T cell fraction (not recorded which). The receptors shown here come from a human donor who was either an allogeneic HSCT recipient or a stem cell or donor lymphocyte infusion donor (not recorded which). It is not recorded whose cells these are; they may come from a transplant donor. CDR3s include the opening cysteine and the closing phenylalanine or tryptophan. The D gene is left open where the match is weak. Expanded clones get a size class; other rows say once, few or many, or leave the size out.

V	J	size	D	DNA	CDR3
TRBV5-4	TRBJ2-5	.	TRBD2	TGTGCCAGCAGCCAGGGACTAGCGGCCCAAGAGACCCAGTACTTC	CASSQGLAAQETQYF
TRBV10-3	TRBJ2-7	.	.	TGTGCCACTTCCCAGACAACTCCTTCCTACGAGCAGTACTTC	CATSQTTPSYEQYF
TRBV5-5	TRBJ1-5	.	.	TGTGCCAGCAGCCCCTCGGGGCAGCCCCAGCATTTT	CASSPSGQPQHF
TRBV7-6	TRBJ2-7	few	TRBD2	TGTGCCAGCAGCTTGGGAGGGGTCAATCGAATTTGGTACTTC	CASSLGGVNRIWYF
TRBV5-1	TRBJ2-2	.	.	TGCGCCAGCAGCTTATCCGGGCCCACACCGGGGGAGCTGTTTTTT	CASSLSGPTPGELFF
TRBV5-5	TRBJ2-7	.	.	TGTGCCAGCAGCACCAACAAATACGAGCAGTACTTC	CASSTNKYEQYF
TRBV18	TRBJ1-4	once	TRBD1	TGTGCCAGCTCACCATCGGACAGGTCCGATGAAAGACTGTTTTTT	CASSPSDRSDERLFF
TRBV11-2	TRBJ1-6	once	.	TGTGCCAGCCGGAGTGTGTATAATTCACCCCTCCACTTT	CASRSVYNSPLHF
TRBV6-1	TRBJ1-4	.	.	TGTGCCAGCAGTGAAAGATATGAAAAACTGTTTTTT	CASSERYEKLFF
TRBV12-3/TRBV12-4	TRBJ2-3	few	TRBD2	TGTGCCAGCAGTTTTACTAGCGGGAGTGTTACAGATACGCAGTATTTT	CASSFTSGSVTDTQYF
TRBV5-4	TRBJ2-7	.	.	TGTGCCAGCAGCTTGGTCCGCGGGACTCACGAGCAGTACTTC	CASSLVRGTHEQYF
TRBV7-6	TRBJ1-1	.	TRBD1	TGTGCCAGCAGCTCTTGGACAGGGGGGAACACTGAAGCTTTCTTT	CASSSWTGGNTEAFF
TRBV7-3	TRBJ1-1	.	.	TGTGCCAGCAGTTCCGGACAGAACACTGAAGCTTTCTTT	CASSSGQNTEAFF
TRBV3-1	TRBJ2-2	few	.	TGTGCCAGCAGCCAAGCCCGTGGTGTGACCGGGGAGCTGTTTTTT	CASSQARGVTGELFF
TRBV5-1	TRBJ2-7	few	.	TGCGCCAGCAGCTTAAGCCTCTCCTACGAGCAGTACTTC	CASSLSLSYEQYF
TRBV4-1	TRBJ2-5	.	.	TGCGCCAGCAGCCAAGACAGGGGTTATGAGACCCAGTACTTC	CASSQDRGYETQYF
TRBV12-3/TRBV12-4	TRBJ1-1	many	TRBD1	TGTGCCAGCAATCCAGGGGGATCACCTGAAGCTTTCTTT	CASNPGGSPEAFF
TRBV5-1	TRBJ2-7	.	.	TGCGCCAGCAGCTTCGAGGGATTCGCCTACGAGCAGTACTTC	CASSFEGFAYEQYF
TRBV5-1	TRBJ1-5	many	TRBD1	TGCGCCAGCAGCTTGGGGACAGGGCGCAATCAGCCCCAGCATTTT	CASSLGTGRNQPQHF
TRBV12-3/TRBV12-4	TRBJ2-3	.	.	TGTGCCAGCAGTTTATCTTATGCCCTCACGCAGTATTTT	CASSLSYALTQYF
TRBV20-1	TRBJ1-5	few	.	TGCAGTGCTAGAGGTGAGGGGAATCAGCCCCAGCATTTT	CSARGEGNQPQHF
TRBV2	TRBJ1-2	few	TRBD1	TGTGCCAGCAGTGAGACGAGGGGGCAGAGCTATGGCTACACCTTC	CASSETRGQSYGYTF
TRBV9	TRBJ1-4	.	.	TGTGCCAGCAGCCCTCAGCCGTCGGCGGTCGCAACTAATGAAAAACTGTTTTTT	CASSPQPSAVATNEKLFF
TRBV12-3/TRBV12-4	TRBJ1-4	.	TRBD1	TGTGCCAGCACCCTAGAGGACAGGAAGGATGAAAAACTGTTTTTT	CASTLEDRKDEKLFF
TRBV28	TRBJ2-7	.	.	TGTGCCAGCCTGGCGGGCGAGTCCTACGAGCAGTACTTC	CASLAGESYEQYF
TRBV12-3/TRBV12-4	TRBJ2-1	.	TRBD2	TGTGCCAGCAGGATCCTAGCGGGGGGGAACAATGAGCAGTTCTTC	CASRILAGGNNEQFF
TRBV5-8	TRBJ1-2	.	TRBD1	TGTGCCAGCAGCCCCGGGACAGTCTATGGCTACACCTTC	CASSPGTVYGYTF
TRBV29-1	TRBJ2-4	few	TRBD2	TGCAGCGTTGAAGATCTAGGAGGGGAGGGGAACATTCAGTACTTC	CSVEDLGGEGNIQYF
TRBV4-1	TRBJ2-7	.	.	TGCGCCAGCAGCCCGTCGGGGGACCGACTGTCCCTTCCCTACGAGCAGTACTTC	CASSPSGDRLSLPYEQYF
TRBV28	TRBJ2-3	.	TRBD2	TGTGCCAGCAGTTTTCTAGCGGGAGCCGGGACAGATACGCAGTATTTT	CASSFLAGAGTDTQYF
TRBV27	TRBJ1-6	few	TRBD1	TGTGCCAGCAGTTTCGGACAGGCCCTTGACAGTTCACCCCTCCACTTT	CASSFGQALDSSPLHF
TRBV5-6	TRBJ1-2	many	.	TGTGCCAGCAGCTTGCGTAGAAACTATGGCTACACCTTC	CASSLRRNYGYTF
TRBV6-6	TRBJ1-1	.	TRBD1	TGTGCCAGCAGAATCGACAGGGCGGACACTGAAGCTTTCTTT	CASRIDRADTEAFF
TRBV20-1	TRBJ2-2	.	.	TGCAGTGCGGTGGGAGGCCCCGGGGAGCTGTTTTTT	CSAVGGPGELFF
TRBV5-1	TRBJ1-2	few	TRBD1	TGCGCCAGCAGCTCCGTCGGACAGGGCGGCGGCTACACCTTC	CASSSVGQGGGYTF
TRBV2	TRBJ1-5	few	.	TGTGCCAGCAGGGACGGACGGTGGGGGAGCAATCAGCCCCAGCATTTT	CASRDGRWGSNQPQHF
TRBV9	TRBJ2-1	few	TRBD2	TGTGCCAGCAGCATAAGCGGGAGTAATGAGCAGTTCTTC	CASSISGSNEQFF
TRBV7-8	TRBJ1-2	.	.	TGTGCCAGCACCTTAGATGGAGGGTTGAATGGCTACACCTTC	CASTLDGGLNGYTF
TRBV4-1	TRBJ2-2	few	TRBD2	TGCGCCAGCAGCCAAACTAGCGGGAGGAACACCGGGGAGCTGTTTTTT	CASSQTSGRNTGELFF
TRBV11-3	TRBJ2-5	.	TRBD1	TGTGCCAGCAGCTTACACAGGGGGATCGGAACCCAGTACTTC	CASSLHRGIGTQYF
TRBV5-1	TRBJ1-5	few	.	TGCGCCAGCAGCTTTCAATTCCCGGACTCACCCCAGCATTTT	CASSFQFPDSPQHF
TRBV20-1	TRBJ2-3	.	.	TGCAGTGCTAGAGTCCCCCGGGTACGAAGCACAGATACGCAGTATTTT	CSARVPRVRSTDTQYF
TRBV6-6	TRBJ1-4	.	.	TGTGCCAGCAGTTACTCGAATCAGGGGATAGGAGAAAAACTGTTTTTT	CASSYSNQGIGEKLFF
TRBV7-2	TRBJ1-3	.	.	TGTGCCAGCAGCTTAGAACGGACGGATCCTCAAATTGATGGAAACACCATATATTTT	CASSLERTDPQIDGNTIYF
TRBV20-1	TRBJ1-5	many	.	TGCAGTGCTAGTCAGGGGTCCTATCAGCCCCAGCATTTT	CSASQGSYQPQHF
TRBV5-1	TRBJ2-7	few	.	TGCGCCAGCAGCGCTAACTACGAGCAGTACTTC	CASSANYEQYF
TRBV4-1	TRBJ1-4	few	.	TGCGCCAGCAGCCAAACCCGACAGGCTGCAACTAATGAAAAACTGTTTTTT	CASSQTRQAATNEKLFF
TRBV4-1	TRBJ1-1	many	.	TGCGCCAGCAGCCAAGATCGGGGAAAATTACCTGAAGCTTTCTTT	CASSQDRGKLPEAFF
TRBV5-1	TRBJ1-2	.	.	TGCGCCAGCAGCTTATCTCGGAAGGGGCGAGGCTATGGCTACACCTTC	CASSLSRKGRGYGYTF
TRBV6-5	TRBJ1-5	few	.	TGTGCCAGCAGCCCCACCGGAGAGTTCGGGAATCAGCCCCAGCATTTT	CASSPTGEFGNQPQHF
TRBV5-1	TRBJ2-3	.	.	TGCGCCAGCAGCTTGGCGGAGTCTACGCAGTATTTT	CASSLAESTQYF
TRBV5-1	TRBJ1-6	.	.	TGCGCCAGCAGATCGGACGGGAATTCACCCCTCCACTTT	CASRSDGNSPLHF
TRBV28	TRBJ2-5	.	TRBD2	TGTGCCAGCAGTTTATCCCTAGCGGAAGAGACCCAGTACTTC	CASSLSLAEETQYF
TRBV10-3	TRBJ2-7	.	.	TGTGCCATCAGTCCAACCCTGGACAGCCCCTACGAGCAGTACTTC	CAISPTLDSPYEQYF
TRBV2	TRBJ2-3	few	.	TGTGCCAGCAGTGAAGGATTGGCACTTGACTTTGGCACAGATACGCAGTATTTT	CASSEGLALDFGTDTQYF
TRBV20-1	TRBJ1-6	.	TRBD1	TGCAGTGCTAGAGACCCGGGACAGAGTAATTCACCCCTCCACTTT	CSARDPGQSNSPLHF
TRBV2	TRBJ1-6	many	.	TGTGCCAGCAGTGAAGCGCTAGGCGCGGATTCACCCCTCCACTTT	CASSEALGADSPLHF
TRBV20-1	TRBJ2-2	few	TRBD2	TGCAGTGCTAGATCCCCACTAGCGGGGGACACCGGGGAGCTGTTTTTT	CSARSPLAGDTGELFF
TRBV7-2	TRBJ1-6	.	.	TGTGCCAGCAGCTCCCCCCTCCCGAATTCACCCCTCCACTTT	CASSSPLPNSPLHF